The sequence of this T cell receptor (beta chain) was determined in a study of patients and donors after allogeneic stem cell transplantation. This clonotype was detected only a few times. The CDR3 has 14 residues. Germline V gene sequence: CDR1 DFQATT, CDR2 SNEGSKA (reference sequence). Trimming took 2 bases from V and 1 from J; bases not matched to a gene: 3. TCRdb recomputed calls from the RT-PCR reads with MiXCR, one row per CDR3 protein. The top ten hold just over 7% of the sample, which has 400,000 to 450,000 distinct CDR3 sequences, about a sixth seen once. Sequencing was carried out using blood, either unsorted or a sorted T cell fraction (not recorded which). V is TRBV20-1 and J is TRBJ2-5; 8 nucleotides match TRBD2. This sequence originates from a human donor who was either an allogeneic HSCT recipient or a stem cell or donor lymphocyte infusion donor (not recorded which). It is not recorded whose cells these are; they may come from a transplant donor. The CDR3 DNA follows: TGCAGTGCTAGAAGGACTAGCATCCAAGAGACCCAGTACTTC. Its protein is CSARRTSIQETQYF.